The T cell receptor beta chain under discussion was sequenced for a study of blood T cells in healthy people across ages. Study-wide points: Fewer expanded clones and more diversity marked long-lived versus aged donors.

The CDR3 contains 15 residues. Germline V gives CDR1 SGHTA, CDR2 FQGTGA. Trimming removed 2 bases from V and 5 bases from J; junction bases left unmatched: 4. It was with a sample-barcoded 5' primer and a J-beta primer mix that a second PCR of roughly 6 to 12 cycles was run. In TCRdb, the 5' RACE reads were re-called with MiXCR into one record per CDR3 protein. The sample shows under 1,000,000 distinct CDR3 sequences, about 34% of them seen only once. This clonotype was counted ten times or more. The antigen is undetermined. The sample consisted of blood. The V and J genes are TRBV7-3 and TRBJ2-1; 9 positions match TRBD1. The receptor's source is a young man in good health. The CDR3 loop reads CASSLDRGGHNEQFF. The CDR3 DNA follows: TGTGCCAGCAGCTTAGACAGGGGGGGGCACAATGAGCAGTTCTTC.